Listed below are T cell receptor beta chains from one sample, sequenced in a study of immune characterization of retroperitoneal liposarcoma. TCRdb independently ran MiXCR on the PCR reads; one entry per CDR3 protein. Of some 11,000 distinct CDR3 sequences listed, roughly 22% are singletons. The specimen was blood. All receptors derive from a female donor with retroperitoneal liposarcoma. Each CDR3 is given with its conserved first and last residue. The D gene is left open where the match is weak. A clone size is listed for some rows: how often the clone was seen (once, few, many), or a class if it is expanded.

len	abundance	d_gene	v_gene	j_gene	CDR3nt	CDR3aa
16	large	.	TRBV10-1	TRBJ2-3	TGCGCCAGCAGTGGCTCTGGGCTCTCTAGCACAGATACGCAGTATTTT	CASSGSGLSSTDTQYF
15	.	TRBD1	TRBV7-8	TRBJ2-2	TGTGCCAGCAGCAAGGGACAGGGATATACCGGGGAGCTGTTTTTT	CASSKGQGYTGELFF
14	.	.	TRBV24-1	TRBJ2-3	TGTGCCACCAGTGAACAGGGAAGGACAGATACGCAGTATTTT	CATSEQGRTDTQYF
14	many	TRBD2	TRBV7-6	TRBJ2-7	TGTGCCAGCAGCTTAGAGGGCGGGAGCCGGGAGCAGTACTTC	CASSLEGGSREQYF
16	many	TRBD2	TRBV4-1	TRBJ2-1	TGCGCCAGCAGCCAAGTGGGTCTAGCGGATTACAATGAGCAGTTCTTC	CASSQVGLADYNEQFF
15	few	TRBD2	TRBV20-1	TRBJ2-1	TGCAGTGCTAGTCCGGGACTAGCGGACTACAATGAGCAGTTCTTC	CSASPGLADYNEQFF
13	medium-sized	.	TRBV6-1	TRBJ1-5	TGTGCCACCACGTGGGGAGCAATTCAGCCCCAGCATTTT	CATTWGAIQPQHF
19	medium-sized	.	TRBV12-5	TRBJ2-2	TGTGCTAGTGGTTTGGTACCGAAGGGGTTGCCCCAGGAGTACGGGGAGCTGTTTTTT	CASGLVPKGLPQEYGELFF
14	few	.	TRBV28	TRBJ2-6	TGTGCCAGCAGTTCCAACTCTGGGGCCAACGTCCTGACTTTC	CASSSNSGANVLTF
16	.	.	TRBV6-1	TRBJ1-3	TGTGCCAGCAGTGAAGGGCCCGGGGCCTGGGGAAACACCATATATTTT	CASSEGPGAWGNTIYF
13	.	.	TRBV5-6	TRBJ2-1	TGTGCCAGCAGCTTGTCGGATTACAATGAGCAGTTCTTC	CASSLSDYNEQFF
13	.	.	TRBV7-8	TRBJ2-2	TGTGCCAGCAGCTTAGGAAACAACGGGGAGCTGTTTTTT	CASSLGNNGELFF
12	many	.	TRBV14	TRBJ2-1	TGTGCCAGCAGCCCGACTAGGAATGAGCAGTTCTTC	CASSPTRNEQFF
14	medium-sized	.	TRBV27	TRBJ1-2	TGTGCCAGCAGTAAAGGGGCTCGTAACTATGGCTACACCTTC	CASSKGARNYGYTF
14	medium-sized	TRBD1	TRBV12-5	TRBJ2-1	TGTGCTAGTGGTGCCCGGGACAGGGTGACTGAGCAGTTCTTC	CASGARDRVTEQFF
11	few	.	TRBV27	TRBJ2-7	TGTGCCAGCAGTTCAGCGGCCGAGCAGTACTTC	CASSSAAEQYF
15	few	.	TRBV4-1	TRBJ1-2	TGCGCCAGCAGCTCCCCGGGGGGGGGGAGCTATGGCTACACCTTC	CASSSPGGGSYGYTF
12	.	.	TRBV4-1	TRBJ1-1	TGCGCCAGCAGCCAAGTGGGAAGGGGGGCTTTCTTT	CASSQVGRGAFF
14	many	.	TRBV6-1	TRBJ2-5	TGTGCCAGCAGTGAATGGGACTTACAAGAGACCCAGTACTTC	CASSEWDLQETQYF
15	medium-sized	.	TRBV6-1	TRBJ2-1	TGTGCCAGCAGGGACCTGACTATCTCCTACAATGAGCAGTTCTTC	CASRDLTISYNEQFF
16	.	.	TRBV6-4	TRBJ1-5	TGTGCCAGCAGTGACCGGACAGTTCGAACTTATCAGCCCCAGCATTTT	CASSDRTVRTYQPQHF
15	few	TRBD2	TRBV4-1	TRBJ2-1	TGCGCCAGCAGCCCGGGACTAGCGGGAGTCTATGAGCAGTTCTTC	CASSPGLAGVYEQFF
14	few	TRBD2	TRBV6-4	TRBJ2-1	TGTGCCAGCAGTGACTTGGCGGGGGGAAATGAGCAGTTCTTC	CASSDLAGGNEQFF
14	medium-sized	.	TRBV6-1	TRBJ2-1	TGTGCCAGCAGCCGAAGCGTCTCCTACAATGAGCAGTTCTTC	CASSRSVSYNEQFF
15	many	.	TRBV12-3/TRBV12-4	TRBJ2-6	TGTGCCAGCAGCCCCGGCGGCTCTGGGGCCAACGTCCTGACTTTC	CASSPGGSGANVLTF
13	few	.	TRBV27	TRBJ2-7	TGTGCCAGCAGTTTCGACAACCCCTACGAGCAGTACTTC	CASSFDNPYEQYF
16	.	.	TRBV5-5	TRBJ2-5	TGTGCCAGCAGCCCTGGACAGCCGATACCCCAAGAGACCCAGTACTTC	CASSPGQPIPQETQYF
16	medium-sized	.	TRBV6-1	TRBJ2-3	TGTGCCAGCAGTGAAGCAGTTGGCAGGGCTGAAAATACGCAGTATTTT	CASSEAVGRAENTQYF
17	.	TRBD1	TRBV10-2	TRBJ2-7	TGCGCCAGCAGGAGGGGGTCCGGGACAGGGAGTGTCTACGAGCAGTACTTC	CASRRGSGTGSVYEQYF
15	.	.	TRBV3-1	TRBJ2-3	TGTGCCAGCAGCCAAGATTCTGATAGCACAGATACGCAGTATTTT	CASSQDSDSTDTQYF
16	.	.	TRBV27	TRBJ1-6	TGTGCCAGCAGTCCACGAGGGGTCGTGCATAATTCACCCCTCCACTTT	CASSPRGVVHNSPLHF
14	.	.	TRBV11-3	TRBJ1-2	TGTGCCAGCAGCTTGGGGGCTGCTAACTATGGCTACACCTTC	CASSLGAANYGYTF
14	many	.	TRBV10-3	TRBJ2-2	TGTGCCATCAGAGGAGACAGAAACACCGGGGAGCTGTTTTTT	CAIRGDRNTGELFF
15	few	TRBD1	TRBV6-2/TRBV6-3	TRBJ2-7	TGTGCCAGCAGTTACTCGAGACCGACAGGGAGCGAGCAGTACTTC	CASSYSRPTGSEQYF
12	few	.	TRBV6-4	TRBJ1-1	TGTGCCGGCGGACAGAAGAACACTGAAGCTTTCTTT	CAGGQKNTEAFF
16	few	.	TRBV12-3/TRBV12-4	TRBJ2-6	TGTGCCAGCAGTCTCACTCAGGGATCTGGGGCCAACGTCCTGACTTTC	CASSLTQGSGANVLTF
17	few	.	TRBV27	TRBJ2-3	TGTGCCAGCAGCCCGCCCGGGGGACCACGGAACACAGATACGCAGTATTTT	CASSPPGGPRNTDTQYF
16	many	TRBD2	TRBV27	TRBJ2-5	TGTGCCAGCAGCCGAGGACTAGCGGGAGATCTAGAGACCCAGTACTTC	CASSRGLAGDLETQYF
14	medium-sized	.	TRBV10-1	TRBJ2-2	TGCGCCAGCAGTGAGTCGCTATTGAACGGGGAGCTGTTTTTT	CASSESLLNGELFF
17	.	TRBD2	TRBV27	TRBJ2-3	TGTGCCAGCAGTCTAAGAGCGGGGGGCTATTTCACAGATACGCAGTATTTT	CASSLRAGGYFTDTQYF
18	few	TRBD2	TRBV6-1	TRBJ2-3	TGTGCCAGCAGACTGGGGACTAGCGGGAGGTCTAGCACAGATACGCAGTATTTT	CASRLGTSGRSSTDTQYF
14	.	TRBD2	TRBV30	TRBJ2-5	TGTGCCTGGAACCTACTAGCGGGAGGAGAGACCCAGTACTTC	CAWNLLAGGETQYF
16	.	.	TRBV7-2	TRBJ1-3	TGTGCCAGCAGCTTCGAAACAGGGAAAACTGGAAACACCATATATTTT	CASSFETGKTGNTIYF